Below, one T cell receptor beta chain is given with its context. This record comes from a study of blood T cell repertoires in COVID-19. Data came from immunoSEQ multiplex PCR; TCRdb stores just in-frame clones and leaves some out. The repertoire includes 100,000 to 150,000 clones, about 86% of them detected once, and 3.8% sits in the top ten. V was clipped by 8 bases and J by 8 bases; unmatched bases: 13. This CDR3 has 15 residues. CDR1 MGHDK and CDR2 SYGVNS come from the germline V gene. What was sequenced was peripheral blood. This receptor was taken from a woman in her forties or fifties with acute or convalescent COVID-19. The chain joins TRBV25-1 to TRBJ1-2; 11 bases fit TRBD1. CDR3: CASLKPGTGGWGYTF. For the CDR3, the DNA is TGTGCCAGCTTGAAACCCGGGACAGGGGGTTGGGGCTACACCTTC.